A selection of T cell receptor beta chains follows, all from one sample in a study of beta chain features in type 1 diabetes. Produced via immunoSEQ multiplex PCR; TCRdb's table is partial and in-frame only. The sample contains fewer than 45,000 clones, about 64% of which appear only once. The sequencing input was Tregs from blood. These receptor sequences come from a woman aged 25 to 39 in good health. CDR3s leave out the opening cysteine and the closing phenylalanine or tryptophan. Fields, in order: V gene, CDR3 protein.

TRBV7-2	ASSTRGQGFDTQY
TRBV18	ASSARQGAKNIQY
TRBV2	ASRQGLAWTYEQY
TRBV28	ASSPGTGTDTQY
TRBV14	ASTPMEGRGTEAF
TRBV2	ASRKGQGGTGELF
TRBV4-1	ASSPGLAGAGDEQF
TRBV6-5	ASSYFGSPTDTQY
TRBV5-1	ASSLRAGGMAEQF
TRBV27	ASSYSSGDGVSSYEQY
TRBV29-1	SAYKYDSSGNTIY
TRBV18	ASSPQGTEAF
TRBV5-4	ASSFYGEETQY
TRBV2	ASSGPTGLYEQY
TRBV7-9	ASSLSGGQGYEQY
TRBV23-1	ASGFQGAGNQPQH
TRBV29-1	SVAGGRGQNTEAF
TRBV21-1	ASSKGRAGVGPETYEQY
TRBV7-8	ASSLALAGATEAF
TRBV7-2	ASSLGPRYEQY
TRBV7-2	VSSSASGETQY
TRBV4-3	ASSQASGNNYGYT
TRBV7-6	ASSTGGIEQY
TRBV7-9	ASPARNTGELF
TRBV7-9	ASSLLLQAETQY
TRBV6-1	ASTERYNEQF
TRBV4-3	ASSPLAGDTGELF
TRBV6-6	ASSRGGIEETQY
TRBV19	ASTGQVSTEAF
TRBV20-1	SANYNEQF
TRBV5-1	ASSLRGRGTYNEQF
TRBV6-1	ASNPGDRYDGYT
TRBV9	ASSVVSGGNTEAF
TRBV25-1	ASSPQGYGETQY
TRBV7-3	ASRRGTGVPDTQY
TRBV2	ASIGGVSYNEQF
TRBV25-1	ASSLGGYFYEQY
TRBV9	ASSARLADNEQF
TRBV28	ASSSWGQGLYEQY
TRBV11-2	ASGGRTLQETQY
TRBV7-3	ASSFGQGGDTQY
TRBV6-1	ASSVDRGLGQPQH
TRBV6-6	AIRGGLGSPLH
TRBV30	AWSVAGTTFSGYT
TRBV18	ASSPSVDRIENTEAF
TRBV6-6	ASSYSEGAETQY
TRBV6-5	ASSEGGRSYEQY
TRBV14	ASSQVRQLETQY
TRBV7-6	ASSLAGVTDTQY
TRBV7-9	ASMFFGQGDGYT
TRBV18	ASSPGQGRSGNAIY
TRBV7-9	ASNLAGSSEQF
TRBV25-1	ASGEAGGMNNEQF
TRBV19	ASNIPGQGRNEQF
TRBV7-2	ASSLGPGVILGQETQY
TRBV19	ASNPWGRGPNQPQH
TRBV7-9	ASSLRGGTFKETQY
TRBV27	ASSRSGAGKNIQY